These 9 T cell receptor beta chains were all obtained from the same sample, sequenced in a study of T cell repertoires in cytomegalovirus infection. TCRdb reanalysed the reads using MiXCR and keeps one entry per CDR3 protein. The top ten clones hold about 2.8% of a sample with about 740,000 distinct CDR3 sequences, 35% to 45% of them seen once. Sequencing was done on a sample of PBMCs. Receptor source: a human donor in good health (CMV status not recorded). Some clones in this sample may be carry-over from other donors' samples.

The chain links TRBV28 to TRBJ1-1; D remains unclear. Germline CDR1 and CDR2: MDHEN and SYDVKM. This CDR3 comprises 12 residues. Trimming removed 2 bases at V and 10 bases at J, with 11 bases between. CDR3: CASSLAGDRAFF. CDR3 sequence (DNA): TGTGCCAGCAGTTTAGCGGGTGATCGAGCTTTCTTT.

In this sample, this clonotype turned up a few times. The chain uses TRBV7-8 and TRBJ1-5; D is unresolved. With 5 bases removed from V and 7 bases from J, the gap between germline ends came to 12 bases. The V gene's germline CDR1 is SGHVS and CDR2 FQNEAQ. The CDR3 spans 13 residues. CDR3 nucleotide sequence: TGTGCCAGCAGCCGGGCCCAGAGGCAGCCCCAGCATTTT. This sequence encodes CASSRAQRQPQHF.

To note about this clonotype: Given a much more abundant clone one base away, this may be a read error. The gene calls are TRBV12-3 or TRBV12-4 and TRBJ1-5; no reliable D call. CDR3 length: 16 residues. The V end lost 8 bases, the J end lost 3 bases, and 20 bases lay between the germline ends. CDR3 sequence: CASVRGQVALNQPQHF. CDR3 nucleotides: TGTGCCAGCGTTCGGGGTCAGGTGGCGCTCAATCAGCCCCAGCATTTT.

The genes are TRBV12-3 or TRBV12-4 and TRBJ2-3, with 10 bases identical to TRBD2. V was pared by 4 bases and J by 5 bases, with 3 bases of the junction left unmatched. The CDR3 is made up of 14 amino acids. The CDR3 bases are TGTGCCAGCAGTTGGGTAGCGGGAGGAGATACGCAGTATTTT. Its protein is CASSWVAGGDTQYF.

As regards this clonotype: This CDR3 fails to terminate in the conserved phenylalanine or tryptophan, so it likely reflects a read error. This rearrangement joins TRBV12-3 or TRBV12-4 to TRBJ2-7, with a possible D match to TRBD1 (6 bases). Trimming stripped 7 bases from V and 2 bases from J, with 15 bases between. The CDR3 sequence is 14 residues long. The CDR3 protein is CASNLDRTPYEQYY. The CDR3 DNA is TGTGCCAGCAACCTCGACAGGACCCCCTACGAGCAGTACTAC.

The chain employs TRBV6-8 and TRBJ2-7; perhaps TRBD1 as D (5 bases). This CDR3 region has 15 residues. The germline V gene encodes CDR1 MNHGY and CDR2 SAAAGT. V gave up 5 bases and J gave up 3 bases, with 17 bases separating them. For the CDR3, the DNA is TGTGCCAGCAGTCAAAAGACAGAACTGAACTACGAGCAGTACTTC. Protein sequence: CASSQKTELNYEQYF.

Comments on this clonotype: This may be a read error, as it is one base from a much larger clone. Lacking the conserved final phenylalanine or tryptophan, this CDR3 likely reflects a read error. The rearrangement joins TRBV7-2 to TRBJ2-7, with 13 bases fitting TRBD2. After removal of 5 bases from V and 1 base from J, the junction contained 11 bases not matched to a gene. The CDR3 is 18 amino acids. Germline lookup yields CDR1 SGHTA and CDR2 FQGNSA. CDR3 nucleotide sequence: TGTGCCAGCAGCCGGATTGGACTAGCGGGAGACAGGTCCTACGAGCAGTACTTA. Its protein product is CASSRIGLAGDRSYEQYL.

This clonotype appeared many times. The V call is TRBV4-1, the J call TRBJ1-1; perhaps TRBD1 as D (5 bases). Trimming stripped 1 base from V and 1 base from J, with 10 bases between. Germline CDR1 and CDR2: MGHRA and YSYEKL. This CDR3 comprises 15 residues. Here the CDR3 DNA reads TGCGCCAGCAGCCAAGGAGGACACACGAACACTGAAGCTTTCTTT. Translated, it gives CASSQGGHTNTEAFF.

This clonotype has just a few counts. The chain uses TRBV7-9 and TRBJ1-4; D might be TRBD1 (5 bases). The CDR3 covers 14 residues. Germline V gives CDR1 SEHNR, CDR2 FQNEAQ (reference sequence). The V gene lost 3 bases and the J gene lost 3 bases, with 8 bases spanning the gap. This CDR3 reads CASSLKGANEKLFF. The CDR3 DNA is TGTGCCAGCAGCTTGAAAGGGGCTAATGAAAAACTGTTTTTT.